This T cell receptor (beta chain) comes out of a study of CD8 T cells in ankylosing spondylitis. Molecular-barcoded quantitative 5'-RACE produced these TCR beta libraries. TCRdb fed the 5' RACE reads into MiXCR, producing one record per CDR3 protein. This table has approximately 210,000 distinct CDR3 sequences, around 13% appearing once. As for this clonotype: Its antigen is unidentified.

The study, taken as a whole, reports: Earlier authors reported some of these motif variants in reactive arthritis synovial fluid and blood. Researchers reportedly found disease-linked clones significantly enriched in matched ankylosing spondylitis synovial fluid.

Sample: blood, either unsorted or a sorted T cell fraction (not recorded which). This clonotype was obtained from a male donor with ankylosing spondylitis or in good health (not recorded which).

The DNA of the CDR3 is TGTGCCAGCAGCCTGGGATGGGGGGCCCGAGAGACCCAGTACTTC. Its protein product is CASSLGWGARETQYF. V usage is TRBV7-2 and J usage is TRBJ2-5, with D perhaps given as TRBD1 or TRBD2 (6 bases each). Trimming took 5 bases from V and 4 from J, leaving 17 bases between them. Per germline, CDR1 SGHTA and CDR2 FQGNSA. This CDR3 contains 15 residues.